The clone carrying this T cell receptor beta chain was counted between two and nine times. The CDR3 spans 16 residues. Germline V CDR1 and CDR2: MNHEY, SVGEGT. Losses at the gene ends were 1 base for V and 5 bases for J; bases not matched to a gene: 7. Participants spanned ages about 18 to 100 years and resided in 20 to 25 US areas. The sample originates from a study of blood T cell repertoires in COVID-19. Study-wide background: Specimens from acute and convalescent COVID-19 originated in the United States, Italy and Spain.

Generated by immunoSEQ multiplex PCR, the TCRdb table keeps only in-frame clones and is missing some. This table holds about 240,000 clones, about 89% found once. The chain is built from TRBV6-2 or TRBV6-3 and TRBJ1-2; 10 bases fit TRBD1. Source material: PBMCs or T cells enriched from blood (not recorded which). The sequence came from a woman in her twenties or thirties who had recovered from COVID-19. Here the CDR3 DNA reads TGTGCCAGCAGTTACTTGACAGGGGGCGCGGAGTATGGCTACACCTTC. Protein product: CASSYLTGGAEYGYTF.